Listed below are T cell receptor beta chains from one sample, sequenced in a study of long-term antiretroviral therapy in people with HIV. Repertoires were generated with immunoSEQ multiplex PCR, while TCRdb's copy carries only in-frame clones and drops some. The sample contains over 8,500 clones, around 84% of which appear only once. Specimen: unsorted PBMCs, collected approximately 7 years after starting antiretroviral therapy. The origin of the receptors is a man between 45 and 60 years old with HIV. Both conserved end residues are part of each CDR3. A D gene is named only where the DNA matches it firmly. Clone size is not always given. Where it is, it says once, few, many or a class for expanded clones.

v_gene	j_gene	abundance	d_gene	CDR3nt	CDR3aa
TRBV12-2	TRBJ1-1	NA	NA	TGTGCAAGTCGCCGCCTATGGGGGGCCATAAAAACTGAAGCTTTCTTT	CASRRLWGAIKTEAFF
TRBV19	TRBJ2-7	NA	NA	TGTGCCAGTAGTGCCAACCTCTCCCCCAGCGGGCATCCCTACGAGCAGTACTTC	CASSANLSPSGHPYEQYF
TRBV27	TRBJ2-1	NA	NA	TGTGCCAGCAGTTCAGGGGGGGTGTGGAATGAGCAGTTCTTC	CASSSGGVWNEQFF
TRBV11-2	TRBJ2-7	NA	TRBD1	TGTGCCAGCAGCTTAGGAATGGCAGGGGGCTCTTGGAACGAGCAGTACTTC	CASSLGMAGGSWNEQYF
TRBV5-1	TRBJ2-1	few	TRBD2	TGCGCCAGCAGCTTGGTTAGCGGGTCATACGGGTTCGGTGAGCAGTTCTTC	CASSLVSGSYGFGEQFF
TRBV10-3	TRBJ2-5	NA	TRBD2	TGTGCCTCCAGTGAAGCGGGAGAAGAGACCCAGTACTTC	CASSEAGEETQYF
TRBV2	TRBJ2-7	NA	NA	TGTGCCAGCAGTGACGACCCTCAGCGGAGGGTCCTAGACGAGCAGTACTTC	CASSDDPQRRVLDEQYF
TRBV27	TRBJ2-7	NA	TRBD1	TGTGCCAGCAGACCCGGGACAGGACTTTACGAGCAGTACTTC	CASRPGTGLYEQYF
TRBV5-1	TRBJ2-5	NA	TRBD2	TGCGCCAGCAGCTTGGTGGGACTAGCGGGCGGAGGGCAAGAGACCCAGTACTTC	CASSLVGLAGGGQETQYF
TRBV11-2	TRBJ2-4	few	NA	TGTGCCAGCAGCTTAGATTATTACATTCAGTACTTC	CASSLDYYIQYF